This T cell receptor (beta chain) was identified in a study of regulatory T cells in long-lasting Graves disease. Regarding the study as a whole: Patients with persistent disease shared 2,741 public clonotypes, outpacing the roughly 1,000 shared by new patients. Persistent disease showed a preference for TRBV28, TRBJ1-2 and TRBJ2-5.

Combining iRepertoire HTBI primers with Arm-PCR of CDR3 regions, the authors built TCR beta libraries. TCRdb reanalysed the multiplex PCR reads using MiXCR and keeps one entry per CDR3 protein. The sample has about 240,000 distinct CDR3 sequences; around 20% are singletons. As for time point: newly diagnosed GD, antithyroid drugs for less than 3 months. The TCR library was prepared using RNA isolated from PBMCs. Under American Thyroid Association guidelines, Graves' disease was diagnosed. The CDR3 loop spans 12 amino acids. Trimming took off 2 bases at V and 1 base at J, with 2 bases between the two ends. Germline CDR1 SEHNR, CDR2 FQNEAQ (reference sequence). This clonotype was seen repeatedly, ten times or more. Its target is unknown.

The genes are TRBV7-9 and TRBJ1-1, with D uncertain. This sample comprised peripheral blood mononuclear cells (PBMCs), obtained at new diagnosis, from a patient treated with antithyroid drugs. The receptor was isolated from a female donor with Graves disease. The CDR3 sequence: CASSLTNTEAFF. CDR3 bases: TGTGCCAGCAGCTTAACGAACACTGAAGCTTTCTTT. The whole variable domain, remainder taken from reference TRBV7-9 and TRBJ1-1, is DTGVSQNPRHKITKRGQNVTFRCDPISEHNRLYWYRQTLGQGPEFLTYFQNEAQLEKSRLLSDRFSAERPKGSFSTLEIQRTEQGDSAMYLCASSLTNTEAFFGQGTRLTVV.